The rows below give T cell receptor beta chains drawn from one sample of a study of blood T cell repertoires in COVID-19. This table comes from immunoSEQ multiplex PCR, and its TCRdb copy is limited to in-frame clones, with some not included. This sample yields 30,000 to 45,000 clones, of which around 80% are seen a single time; 1.5% to 2% belongs to the top ten. The sample taken for sequencing was peripheral blood. All receptors derive from a man aged 60 to 75 with active COVID-19. Both conserved end residues are part of each CDR3. The order of the fields is D gene, V gene, clone size, J gene, CDR3 protein, CDR3 DNA. D genes are given only for firm matches. A row's size may be missing; if present it is once, few, many or a size class.

D gene: NA
V gene: TRBV3-1/TRBV3-2
clone size: NA
J gene: TRBJ1-5
CDR3 protein: CASSPTRTLGGSNQPQHF
CDR3 DNA: TGTGCCAGCAGCCCCACAAGGACCCTTGGGGGGAGCAATCAGCCCCAGCATTTT

D gene: NA
V gene: TRBV24-1
clone size: NA
J gene: TRBJ2-3
CDR3 protein: CATSDPGHRTDTQYF
CDR3 DNA: TGTGCCACCAGTGATCCGGGACACCGCACAGATACGCAGTATTTT

D gene: NA
V gene: TRBV7-2
clone size: NA
J gene: TRBJ1-6
CDR3 protein: CASSTITGINSPLHF
CDR3 DNA: TGTGCCAGCAGCACAATCACAGGGATCAATTCACCCCTCCACTTT

D gene: TRBD1
V gene: TRBV6-5
clone size: NA
J gene: TRBJ1-2
CDR3 protein: CASRRSGTGVNGYTF
CDR3 DNA: TGTGCCAGCAGGAGATCCGGGACAGGGGTGAATGGCTACACCTTC

D gene: NA
V gene: TRBV7-3
clone size: NA
J gene: TRBJ2-3
CDR3 protein: CASSGDSRGTQYF
CDR3 DNA: TGTGCCAGCAGCGGGGACTCTCGCGGTACGCAGTATTTT

D gene: NA
V gene: TRBV7-6
clone size: once
J gene: TRBJ2-5
CDR3 protein: CASSGAFETQYF
CDR3 DNA: TGTGCCAGCAGCGGGGCATTTGAGACCCAGTACTTC

D gene: NA
V gene: TRBV4-3
clone size: NA
J gene: TRBJ2-2
CDR3 protein: CASSQEPGANTGELFF
CDR3 DNA: TGCGCCAGCAGCCAAGAGCCAGGGGCGAACACCGGGGAGCTGTTTTTT

D gene: TRBD2
V gene: TRBV6-5
clone size: NA
J gene: TRBJ2-5
CDR3 protein: CASSYESGGRETQYF
CDR3 DNA: TGTGCCAGCAGTTACGAGAGCGGGGGGCGGGAGACCCAGTACTTC

D gene: TRBD1
V gene: TRBV5-6
clone size: NA
J gene: TRBJ1-2
CDR3 protein: CASSSTGASYGYTF
CDR3 DNA: TGTGCCAGCAGCTCGACAGGGGCGAGCTATGGCTACACCTTC

D gene: NA
V gene: TRBV14
clone size: few
J gene: TRBJ1-2
CDR3 protein: CASSPPGHYGYTF
CDR3 DNA: TGTGCCAGCAGCCCACCAGGGCACTATGGCTACACCTTC

D gene: NA
V gene: TRBV18
clone size: NA
J gene: TRBJ2-2
CDR3 protein: CASSPRTGNTGELFF
CDR3 DNA: TGTGCCAGCTCACCACGAACAGGGAACACCGGGGAGCTGTTTTTT